These 17 T cell receptor beta chains were all obtained from the same sample, sequenced in a study of cytomegalovirus exposure and HLA in healthy donors. Researchers ran the PCR with 60 Vbeta and 13 Jbeta primers. Measured with immunoSEQ multiplex PCR; TCRdb has only the in-frame clones, and not every one. Of about 150,000 clones in the sample, about 80% were seen once. What was sequenced was PBMCs. The receptor set was obtained from a man under 40 in good health and CMV-seropositive.

CDR3 in amino acids: CASSHRDVGGYTF. Here the CDR3 DNA reads TGTGCCAGCAGTCACAGGGACGTTGGTGGCTACACCTTC. V and J are TRBV6-5 and TRBJ1-2, with a weak D call TRBD1 (6 bases). Germline assignment: CDR1 MNHEY and CDR2 SVGAGI. The germline V and J ends were trimmed by 5 bases and 7 bases, with 14 bases remaining between them. The CDR3 sequence is 13 residues long.

The rearrangement uses TRBV6-1 and TRBJ1-5; a possible D gene is TRBD1 (5 bases). Germline CDR1 MNHNS, CDR2 SASEGT. This CDR3 has 16 amino acids. V was trimmed by 0 bases and J by 6 bases, leaving 15 bases between them. The CDR3 loop reads CASSEAGGLGPQPQHF. The CDR3 DNA reads as TGTGCCAGCAGTGAAGCGGGGGGTTTGGGCCCTCAGCCCCAGCATTTT.

The chain has TRBV30 and TRBJ1-5; possibly TRBD1 for D (5 bases). Germline V gene data show CDR1 as GTSNPN and CDR2 as SVGIG (reference sequence). V lost 4 bases and J 4 bases, leaving 11 bases between the germline ends. This CDR3 is 13 amino acids long. The CDR3 sequence: CAWTAGDNQPQHF. The CDR3 DNA sequence: TGTGCCTGGACGGCGGGGGATAATCAGCCCCAGCATTTT.

The chain carries TRBV25-1 and TRBJ1-4, with TRBD1 as a possible D gene (6 bases). V lost 8 bases to trimming and J lost 3 bases, with 16 bases between them. Germline V lookup: CDR1 MGHDK, CDR2 SYGVNS. The CDR3 extends over 15 amino acids. The CDR3 protein is CASANTGSANEKLFF. The CDR3 nucleotides are TGTGCCAGCGCAAACACAGGGTCGGCTAATGAAAAACTGTTTTTT.

This clone has a single count. V is TRBV4-2 and J is TRBJ2-1; 10 positions agree with TRBD2. The CDR3 is 21 residues long. With 2 bases clipped from V and 1 base from J, the junction kept 17 bases outside the gene matches. Looked up from germline, CDR1 is LGHNA and CDR2 is YNFKEQ. CDR3 nucleotides: TGTGCCAGCAGCCAAAGGCAGGCACGGCTAGCGGGGGCCCCATCCTACAATGAGCAGTTCTTC. It codes for CASSQRQARLAGAPSYNEQFF.

This chain uses TRBV18 with TRBJ2-1, with 13 bases that match TRBD2. V was pared by 3 bases and J by 4 bases, with 9 bases of the junction left unmatched. Germline V gene sequence: CDR1 KGHSH, CDR2 LQKENI. This CDR3 region has 18 residues. DNA for the CDR3: TGTGCCAGCTCACCCCGACTAGCGGGAGGAACCGGGTACAATGAGCAGTTCTTC. Residues: CASSPRLAGGTGYNEQFF.

The CDR3 nucleotides read TGTGCCAGCAGTTCGTGGACTAGCGGAAGCACAGATACGCAGTATTTT. Translation: CASSSWTSGSTDTQYF. The rearrangement links TRBV27 to TRBJ2-3; 10 bases fit TRBD2. Germline CDR1 reads MNHEY; CDR2 reads SMNVEV (reference sequence). With V trimmed by 4 bases and J by 0 bases, 4 bases remained unmatched. CDR3 length: 16 amino acids.

The chain combines TRBV4-3 with TRBJ2-5; 7 nucleotides match TRBD1. CDR1 and CDR2 (germline): LGHNA, YSLEER. V shed 4 bases, J shed 5 bases, and the junction held 4 bases outside the gene matches. CDR3 length: 13 amino acids. CDR3 in amino acids: CASSRGTVETQYF. The DNA of the CDR3 is TGCGCCAGCAGCCGAGGGACAGTGGAGACCCAGTACTTC.

V usage is TRBV6-1 and J usage is TRBJ2-1; D might be TRBD2 (6 bases). Germline V gives CDR1 MNHNS, CDR2 SASEGT. Trimming removed 1 base from V and 4 bases from J, with 14 bases in between. The length of the CDR3 is 16 residues. CDR3 loop: CASSEEDGRRYNEQFF. For the CDR3, the DNA is TGTGCCAGCAGTGAAGAAGACGGGAGAAGATACAATGAGCAGTTCTTC.

This chain uses TRBV10-3 with TRBJ1-5; TRBD1 is a possible D gene (6 bases). CDR1 and CDR2 (germline): ENHRY, SYGVKD. The V end lost 4 bases, the J end lost 4 bases, and 11 bases lay between the germline ends. The CDR3 consists of 14 residues. The CDR3, as DNA: TGTGCCATCAGTGGGGCCCAGGGGAATCAGCCCCAGCATTTT. It yields the protein CAISGAQGNQPQHF.

This chain's CDR3 is CASSAGGGIDEQYF. CDR3 sequence (DNA): TGTGCCAGCAGCGCGGGAGGGGGGATCGACGAGCAGTACTTC. The rearrangement uses TRBV6-6 and TRBJ2-7; 9 bases are a match to TRBD2. CDR1 and CDR2 (germline): MNHNY, SVGAGI (reference sequence). Unmatched junction bases numbered 8, after V lost 6 bases and J lost 5 bases. CDR3 length: 14 amino acids.

This chain connects TRBV6-5 to TRBJ1-6, with D possibly being TRBD1 (5 bases). Looked up from germline, CDR1 is MNHEY and CDR2 is SVGAGI. Between the trimmed V and J ends, which lost 0 bases and 10 bases, there was a span of 13 bases. The CDR3 has 15 residues. The CDR3 bases are TGTGCCAGCAGTTACTCCGGAGGGGAAGGGTCACCCCTCCACTTT. Protein sequence: CASSYSGGEGSPLHF.

The chain recombines TRBV7-2 with TRBJ2-5, with 8 bases fitting TRBD1. CDR3 length equals 16 residues. Germline CDR1 SGHTA, CDR2 FQGNSA. V lost 4 bases to trimming and J lost 5 bases; unmatched junction nucleotides: 12. The CDR3 DNA reads as TGTGCCAGCAGCTCCCGGACAGGGCAATCTTGGGAGACCCAGTACTTC. Its protein product is CASSSRTGQSWETQYF.

This rearrangement joins TRBV5-1 to TRBJ2-4, with TRBD1 matching 7 bases. The CDR3 runs to 14 residues. Germline CDR1 and CDR2: SGHRS and YFSETQ. V lost 4 bases and J lost 6; bases outside the gene matches: 7. CDR3 sequence (DNA): TGCGCCAGCAGCCCCGGGACAGATCTAAACATTCAGTACTTC. Translated, it gives CASSPGTDLNIQYF.

This sequence joins TRBV29-1 and TRBJ1-4, with D possibly matching TRBD1 (5 bases). CDR1 is SQVTM and CDR2 is ANQGSEA in the germline V gene. This CDR3 contains 13 residues. The ends were cut back, 6 bases at V and 8 bases at J, with 16 bases in the middle. CDR3 residues: CSVKTDPGEKLFF. In DNA, the CDR3 is TGCAGCGTGAAGACAGACCCAGGGGAAAAACTGTTTTTT.

This chain joins TRBV19 and TRBJ2-3; D gene uncertain. The V gene's germline CDR1 is LNHDA and CDR2 SQIVND (reference sequence). Trimming stripped 1 base from V and 10 bases from J, with 9 bases between. The CDR3 length is 12 residues. The CDR3 coding sequence is TGTGCCAGTAGTATAGGCAGAGGCCCGCAGTATTTT. Translating gives CASSIGRGPQYF.

The chain combines TRBV7-9 with TRBJ2-3; D is perhaps TRBD2 (6 bases). Trimming stripped 4 bases from V and 2 bases from J, with 22 bases between. Germline lookup yields CDR1 SEHNR and CDR2 FQNEAQ (reference sequence). The CDR3 runs 18 residues. CDR3: CASSSRGITGTPTDTQYF. The CDR3 coding sequence is TGTGCCAGCAGCTCCCGGGGGATAACGGGGACCCCCACAGATACGCAGTATTTT.